The clone carrying this T cell receptor (beta chain) was seen a handful of times. This sample is drawn from a study of T cells after yellow fever vaccination. TCRdb passed the 5' RACE reads through MiXCR, listing each CDR3 protein once. The table records about 350,000 distinct CDR3 sequences, 8% to 9.5% of them present only once. The CDR3 is made up of 13 amino acids. The J segment lost 5 bases and the V segment lost 6 bases, leaving 7 bases of the junction unmatched. The germline CDR1 and CDR2 sequences are KGHSH and LQKENI. This receptor was identified in a man younger than 35 who received the YFV17D yellow fever vaccine. The starting material was PBMCs, obtained approximately 47 days after the first yellow fever vaccination. The V call is TRBV18, the J call TRBJ2-7; 7 bases map to TRBD1. The CDR3 DNA reads as TGTGCCAGCTCGTACAGGGGTCAGCACGAGCAGTACGTC. This encodes CASSYRGQHEQYV.